The sequence of this T cell receptor beta chain was determined in a study of OX40 agonist ivuxolimab in advanced cancers. Some clones are missing from TCRdb's copy, which holds only in-frame ones; the method was immunoSEQ multiplex PCR. The table has under 75,000 clones, approximately 83% seen once. The CDR3 is 17 residues long. The germline V gene encodes CDR1 LGHNA and CDR2 YSLEER. The V gene end was trimmed by 0 bases and the J gene end by 4 bases; junction bases not matched to a gene: 5. The sequence came from an adult with an advanced solid tumor such as melanoma, head and neck, liver or kidney cancer. This chain links TRBV4-3 with TRBJ1-6, with TRBD1 matching 8 bases. The source was CD4+ or CD8+ T cells sorted from blood, collected in a trial of the OX40 agonist ivuxolimab. The CDR3 here is CASSQDRNRGYNSPLHF. CDR3 DNA: TGCGCCAGCAGCCAAGATAGGAACAGGGGGTATAATTCACCCCTCCACTTT.